These 24 T cell receptor beta chains were all obtained from the same sample, sequenced in a study of T-cell reconstitution after alpha-beta-depleted transplantation in children (dated by TCRdb to the mid-2010s). The library was built by means of PCR. For sequencing, an Illumina HiSeq 2500 was employed. Molecular barcoding was employed in the preparation of TCR libraries, with unique molecular identifiers being used to normalize TCRbeta repertoire quantification. TCRdb took the public reads, trimmed them with fastp at Q25, ran MiXCR for clone calling and kept in-frame beta chains. Rows are combined by CDR3 protein, so each entry shows the most common genes and DNA. This sample gives about 440,000 distinct CDR3 sequences in total; around two fifths of them show up just once. The top ten clones comprise 27% of the sample. This sample's treatment or condition label indicates: allogeneic hematopoietic cell transplantation with graft depleted of TCRalphabeta T cells and CD19 B cells.

The specimen comprised PBMCs, sampled before TCRalphabeta/CD19-depleted stem cell transplant. Receptor source: a girl between 2 and 10 years old with aplastic anemia, due to receive a stem cell transplant.

This clonotype turned up a few times. The chain recombines TRBV18 with TRBJ2-5; D might be TRBD2 (5 bases). CDR3 length: 13 residues. V dropped 4 bases and J dropped 1 base, with 7 bases sitting between them. Germline V gene sequence: CDR1 KGHSH, CDR2 LQKENI. The CDR3 protein is CASSLGVQETQYF. In DNA form, the CDR3 reads TGTGCCAGCTCACTGGGAGTCCAAGAGACCCAGTACTTC.

CDR3 sequence (DNA): TGTGCCAGCAGCCGCGGGATAGGGGCGAACTATGGCTACACCTTC. Amino acid sequence: CASSRGIGANYGYTF. The chain carries TRBV7-9 and TRBJ1-2; a weak D match, TRBD1 (5 bases). This CDR3 region has 15 residues. The V gene lost 5 bases and the J gene lost 2 bases, with 15 bases spanning the gap. Looked up from germline, CDR1 is SEHNR and CDR2 is FQNEAQ (reference sequence).

The chain carries TRBV5-6 and TRBJ2-4, with unresolved D. V shed 3 bases and J shed 0 bases, with 10 bases lying between them. This CDR3 has 15 amino acids. The V gene's germline CDR1 is SGHDT and CDR2 YYEEEE. The CDR3 protein is CASSYQRLAKNIQYF. CDR3 nucleotides: TGTGCCAGCAGCTATCAAAGACTAGCCAAAAACATTCAGTACTTC.

This clonotype came up once. The rearrangement joins TRBV6-1 to TRBJ2-5, with 8 bases that match TRBD1. Germline CDR1 reads MNHNS; CDR2 reads SASEGT. The CDR3 loop spans 14 amino acids. V lost 6 bases to trimming and J lost 3 bases; unmatched junction nucleotides: 6. CDR3 in amino acids: CASRQDRAEETQYF. In DNA, the CDR3 is TGTGCCAGCAGGCAGGACAGGGCGGAAGAGACCCAGTACTTC.

This clonotype was seen many times. V is TRBV20-1 and J is TRBJ2-3; TRBD1 matches at 8 bases. The germline gives CDR1 DFQATT, CDR2 SNEGSKA (reference sequence). There are 17 residues in the CDR3. With 0 bases clipped from V and 2 bases from J, the junction kept 10 bases outside the gene matches. The CDR3 DNA follows: TGCAGTGCTAGAGATCGTGGCGGGACAGGAGTCACAGATACGCAGTATTTT. It specifies CSARDRGGTGVTDTQYF.

The chain recombines TRBV7-6 with TRBJ2-5, with D perhaps given as TRBD1 or TRBD2 (5 bases each). Germline V lookup: CDR1 SGHVS, CDR2 FNYEAQ. Trimming removed 5 bases at V and 6 bases at J, with 16 bases between. The CDR3 length is 14 residues. CDR3 residues: CASSDAGSGKTQYF. CDR3 in DNA: TGTGCCAGCAGCGACGCAGGGTCGGGGAAGACCCAGTACTTC.

The chain recombines TRBV28 with TRBJ2-5; 7 bases agree with TRBD2. Germline assignment: CDR1 MDHEN and CDR2 SYDVKM. The CDR3 is 15 amino acids. The V and J ends lost 5 bases and 0 bases, in that order; junction bases with no gene match: 6. The CDR3 sequence: CASSPPLAYQETQYF. The CDR3 DNA is TGTGCCAGCAGTCCACCACTAGCGTACCAAGAGACCCAGTACTTC.

The V call is TRBV12-3 or TRBV12-4, the J call TRBJ1-4; 10 bases are a match to TRBD1. V lost 4 bases, J lost 2 bases, and 7 bases stayed unmatched. CDR3 length: 17 amino acids. The CDR3 sequence: CASSSYDRGQTNEKLFF. Written as DNA, the CDR3 is TGTGCCAGCAGTTCCTACGACAGGGGGCAGACTAATGAAAAACTGTTTTTT.

The chain employs TRBV27 and TRBJ2-7; no reliable D call. Looked up from germline, CDR1 is MNHEY and CDR2 is SMNVEV (reference sequence). This CDR3 contains 14 residues. The V end lost 6 bases, the J end lost 5 bases, and 17 bases lay between the germline ends. The CDR3 DNA reads TGTGCCAGCAGCCTCCTTTATGGGCAGGACGAGCAGTACTTC. It translates to CASSLLYGQDEQYF.

This clonotype ranks as medium-sized. V usage is TRBV12-3 or TRBV12-4 and J usage is TRBJ1-2; D not resolved. The CDR3 covers 10 residues. V was cut by 6 bases and J by 8 bases, with 7 bases left in between. CDR3 sequence reads: CASSSGGYTF. As DNA, the CDR3 is TGTGCCAGCAGCTCAGGCGGCTACACCTTC.

This chain connects TRBV20-1 to TRBJ2-7; D may be TRBD1 or TRBD2 (5 bases each). With 3 bases removed from V and 5 bases from J, the gap between germline ends came to 14 bases. The CDR3 is 13 amino acids. CDR1 is DFQATT, CDR2 SNEGSKA, per germline (reference sequence). Here the CDR3 DNA reads TGCAGTGCTAGTCCGGGTGGGGGACACGAGCAGTACTTC. Translating it yields CSASPGGGHEQYF.

The chain joins TRBV5-6 to TRBJ2-2; 9 bases map to TRBD1. This CDR3 has 16 amino acids. V lost 4 bases, J lost 1 base, and 5 bases stayed unmatched. Germline V lookup: CDR1 SGHDT, CDR2 YYEEEE. The CDR3 nucleotides read TGTGCCAGCAGCGGCCGGGACAGGGTGAACACCGGGGAGCTGTTTTTT. Amino acid sequence: CASSGRDRVNTGELFF.

The chain combines TRBV10-3 with TRBJ1-4; D might be TRBD1 (5 bases). The CDR3 is 15 residues long. Looked up from germline, CDR1 is ENHRY and CDR2 is SYGVKD. Trimming removed 0 bases at V and 6 bases at J, with 11 bases between. The CDR3 here is CAISESTGRYEKLFF. Written as DNA, the CDR3 is TGTGCCATCAGTGAGTCGACGGGGCGATATGAAAAACTGTTTTTT.

The rearrangement uses TRBV7-9 and TRBJ2-2; D is ambiguous. Germline CDR1 SEHNR, CDR2 FQNEAQ (reference sequence). V shed 0 bases and J shed 2 bases, with 10 bases lying between them. This CDR3 spans 16 amino acids. CDR3 residues: CASSLAKPTNTGELFF. CDR3 DNA: TGTGCCAGCAGCTTAGCGAAACCAACAAACACCGGGGAGCTGTTTTTT. The variable domain in full, with the rest retrieved from reference TRBV7-9 and TRBJ2-2, is DTGVSQNPRHKITKRGQNVTFRCDPISEHNRLYWYRQTLGQGPEFLTYFQNEAQLEKSRLLSDRFSAERPKGSFSTLEIQRTEQGDSAMYLCASSLAKPTNTGELFFGEGSRLTVL.

The chain has TRBV25-1 and TRBJ1-2, with a tentative D call TRBD1 (5 bases). Trimming cost V 6 bases and J 3 bases, with 8 bases left between them. The CDR3 runs to 12 residues. Germline V gene sequence: CDR1 MGHDK, CDR2 SYGVNS. DNA of the CDR3: TGTGCCAGCAGGGGGACCTACTATGGCTACACCTTC. As protein: CASRGTYYGYTF.

The V and J genes are TRBV29-1 and TRBJ1-1; D gene ambiguous. The CDR3 extends over 12 amino acids. Deletions cut 6 bases from V and 4 bases from J, with 12 bases between. CDR1 is SQVTM, CDR2 ANQGSEA, per germline. DNA of the CDR3: TGCAGCGTCCCCATTTCAGGCACTGAAGCTTTCTTT. Translating it yields CSVPISGTEAFF.

The sample holds a few counts of this clonotype. The chain couples TRBV6-1 to TRBJ2-1; 8 bases align to TRBD2. CDR3 length: 15 amino acids. CDR1 is MNHNS, CDR2 SASEGT, per germline. Trimming removed 6 bases from V and 9 bases from J; junction bases left unmatched: 13. The CDR3 sequence: CASRSNSGIFGEQFF. The CDR3 nucleotides read TGTGCCAGCAGATCCAATAGCGGGATCTTCGGTGAGCAGTTCTTC.

The chain has TRBV4-3 and TRBJ2-2; D might be TRBD2 (6 bases). Germline values: CDR1 LGHNA, CDR2 YSLEER. Trimming took off 2 bases at V and 0 bases at J, with 13 bases between the two ends. The CDR3 sequence is 17 residues long. Here the CDR3 reads CASSQNPAGTNTGELFF. The CDR3 DNA is TGCGCCAGCAGCCAAAACCCAGCGGGCACGAACACCGGGGAGCTGTTTTTT.

The V gene is TRBV6-1, the J gene TRBJ1-5, with 7 bases identical to TRBD1. The CDR3 extends over 15 amino acids. V dropped 4 bases and J dropped 1; count of bases not matched to a gene: 4. Germline V CDR1 and CDR2: MNHNS, SASEGT. The CDR3 loop is CASSALDRSNQPQHF. DNA for the CDR3: TGTGCCAGCAGTGCACTGGACAGGAGCAATCAGCCCCAGCATTTT.

J is TRBJ2-1 and V is TRBV9; 7 nucleotides match TRBD2. Germline CDR1 reads SGDLS; CDR2 reads YYNGEE. CDR3 length equals 14 residues. Unmatched junction bases numbered 3, after V lost 3 bases and J lost 3 bases. Here the CDR3 reads CASSGQRDYNEQFF. CDR3 nucleotides: TGTGCCAGCAGCGGCCAGCGGGACTACAATGAGCAGTTCTTC.

This clonotype has just a few counts. The genes are TRBV29-1 and TRBJ2-7, with 11 bases aligning to TRBD1. V lost 0 bases, J lost 4 bases, and 5 bases stayed unmatched. CDR1 is SQVTM, CDR2 ANQGSEA, per germline. This CDR3 is 15 amino acids long. This chain's CDR3 is CSVEDPGTGGYEQYF. The CDR3 DNA reads as TGCAGCGTTGAAGATCCGGGGACAGGGGGTTACGAGCAGTACTTC.

In its sample, this clonotype was seen many times. The rearrangement links TRBV28 to TRBJ2-7; weak D call: TRBD1 (5 bases). The CDR3 has 11 residues. V was trimmed by 6 bases and J by 7 bases, leaving 10 bases between them. Germline CDR1 and CDR2: MDHEN and SYDVKM. The CDR3 protein is CASSLRGEQYF. For the CDR3, the DNA is TGTGCCAGCAGCTTAAGGGGAGAGCAGTACTTC. Complete variable domain (other parts from reference TRBV28 and TRBJ2-7): DVKVTQSSRYLVKRTGEKVFLECVQDMDHENMFWYRQDPGLGLRLIYFSYDVKMKEKGDIPEGYSVSREKKERFSLILESASTNQTSMYLCASSLRGEQYFGPGTRLTVT.

This rearrangement joins TRBV7-6 to TRBJ2-5, with D unclear. Trimming stripped 5 bases from V and 8 bases from J, with 21 bases between. CDR1 SGHVS and CDR2 FNYEAQ come from the germline V gene. The CDR3 spans 15 residues. CDR3 DNA sequence: TGTGCCAGCAGCCTATCAGAGTCGGGCCAAACCACCCAGTACTTC. Translation gives CASSLSESGQTTQYF.

This clonotype was counted at least ten times. This chain joins TRBV12-3 or TRBV12-4 and TRBJ2-1, with no clear D. The CDR3 has 11 residues. The V and J ends lost 7 bases and 12 bases respectively, with 13 bases between them. The CDR3, as DNA: TGTGCCAGCACCCCTGGTGTGGGGCAGTTCTTC. Encoded protein: CASTPGVGQFF.